This paragraph reports one T cell receptor beta chain. Germline V gene sequence: CDR1 LNHDA, CDR2 SQIVND (reference sequence). The CDR3 is made up of 12 amino acids. Multiplex touch-down PCR amplified TRB using TRB-A and TRB-B pools in one tube. TCRdb reanalyzed the multiplex PCR reads, giving one entry per CDR3 protein sequence and no DNA. Recorded for this sample: approximately 15,000 distinct CDR3 sequences. Tens of thousands of genome equivalents of blood DNA were amplified for TRB. The source of the sample is a study of T cell clusters in autoimmune cytopenias. This same sample was also part of a study on T cell repertoires in aging, cancer and after chemotherapy.

This chain uses TRBV19 with TRBJ1-2; absent DNA, TCRdb's TRBD1 call cannot be checked. The receptor was isolated from a human donor in good health. What was sequenced was peripheral blood. The CDR3 spells CASTRQNYGYTF.